Listed here is a single T cell receptor (beta chain). This entry belongs to a study of cytomegalovirus exposure and HLA in healthy donors. Study background: Prior work identified roughly 120 million unique TCR beta sequences in around 170 million T cells.

PCR was performed using 60 Vbeta and 13 Jbeta primers. Profiling relied on immunoSEQ multiplex PCR, and the TCRdb table lists in-frame clones only, not all of them. The repertoire has some 90,000 clones, under 90% of them found once; the top ten carry 3.5% to 4%. Sequencing input: PBMCs. This sequence originates from a man in his fifties in good health and CMV-seronegative.

The chain's CDR3 is CASSPSSKGRNTEAFF. DNA of the CDR3: TGTGCCAGCAGTCCCTCTAGCAAGGGTCGAAACACTGAAGCTTTCTTT. The V and J genes are TRBV27 and TRBJ1-1; no definite D call. Looked up from germline, CDR1 is MNHEY and CDR2 is SMNVEV (reference sequence). Trimming left V 5 bases short and J 2 bases short, with 18 bases between. This CDR3 is built from 16 residues.